This T cell receptor (beta chain) stems from a study of T cell responses to AZD1222 COVID-19 vaccine. Findings of the study overall: Possibly, clonal diversity was underestimated; donors were largely white British and included more females. Nearly half of spike-specific TCRs reportedly go after variant regions that carry no mutations. Receipt of two AZD1222 doses was followed by a rise in Spike-specific TCR breadth and depth.

Per germline, CDR1 SGHVS and CDR2 FQNEAQ. This CDR3 region has 15 residues. V lost 3 bases to trimming and J lost 4 bases; unmatched junction nucleotides: 8. The table came from immunoSEQ multiplex PCR; TCRdb's copy has only in-frame clones and leaves some out. The sample records 120,000 to 150,000 clones, approximately 85% being singletons. This clone has just one count. Its antigen remains unidentified. The input for sequencing was peripheral blood, taken 28 days after the second dose of the MenACWY control vaccine. The chain uses TRBV7-8 and TRBJ1-1; TRBD1 aligns across 7 bases. The receptor comes from an adult who received the MenACWY meningococcal vaccine as a control. The CDR3 DNA reads TGTGCCAGCAGCTTGTTCCGGGACAGATTCACTGAAGCTTTCTTT. Translated: CASSLFRDRFTEAFF.